This T cell receptor beta chain is drawn from a study of T cells in Graves' hyperthyroidism and ophthalmopathy. Looking at the study overall: Sampling of peripheral blood happened at initial diagnosis, prior to any treatment.

Disease duration under 2 months; hyperthyroidism patients were aged 18 to 65. Diagnoses were established using clinical symptoms, serum thyroxine and TRAb, thyroid ultrasound and orbital computed tomography. This clonotype was seen only a few times. Its matching antigen is unknown. RNA transcripts served as the template for amplifying TCR beta CDR3 regions. Primed by the HTBI set, a first-round RT-PCR was run on the TCR CDR3. TCRdb ran MiXCR on the multiplex PCR reads and lists one entry per CDR3 protein. The sample consists of approximately 620,000 distinct CDR3 sequences, 14% of them appearing once. Study conclusions and caveats: Ophthalmopathy, which appeared later, was predicted by the model a median 6.5 months before onset.

Sequenced material: blood. This TCR was recovered from a woman between 25 and 40 years old with Graves' hyperthyroidism that later progressed to Graves' ophthalmopathy.

CDR3 nucleotides: TGTGCCAGCAGCCAGATTAGCGTGTCCTACGAGCAGTACTTC. Protein: CASSQISVSYEQYF. V is TRBV6-2 or TRBV6-3 and J is TRBJ2-7, with D possibly matching TRBD2 (5 bases). Germline V gives CDR1 MNHEY, CDR2 SVGEGT. V was clipped by 6 bases and J by 1 base, with 13 bases between them. CDR3 length: 14 residues.